This TCR beta chain was captured by sequencing in a study of human T cells and chemical hapten exposure. Study-wide results and limits: TCRs exceeding 1 in 1000 frequency stayed unchanged with DPC sensitization.

This clonotype has only a few counts. The antigen is not known. The CDR3 consists of 14 residues. The germline V and J ends were trimmed by 5 bases and 2 bases, with 10 bases remaining between them. Germline V gene data show CDR1 as MNHEY and CDR2 as SVGAGI. The library labeled individual cDNA molecules by adding unique molecular identifiers to them. Original handling: Ranging from roughly 23,224 to 750,000, TCR counts per sample had a median value of about 96,000. TCRdb re-called the RACE reads through MiXCR, storing one row per CDR3 protein. What appears here as the V and J calls and clone size reflects TCRdb's work, not the paper's. The data contain about 54,000 distinct CDR3 sequences, around 9.5% of them seen just once; the ten biggest clones take up approximately 1.8%. Time point indicated: patch test 2, 6 weeks after DPC sensitization. Treatment of the sample: therapeutic diphenylcyclopropenone sensitization with weekly scalp DPC.

Source: whole blood, taken in connection with sensitization to the hapten diphenylcyclopropenone (DPC). The chain has TRBV6-5 and TRBJ2-4; perhaps D is TRBD1 or TRBD2 (6 bases each). This sequence originates from a woman between 45 and 60 years old with alopecia areata. Some clones in this sample may be carry-over from other donors' samples. CDR3: CASSEGGTKNIQYF. CDR3 in DNA: TGTGCCAGCAGTGAAGGGGGGACCAAAAACATTCAGTACTTC.